These 25 T cell receptor beta chains came from one sample sequenced in a study of T-cell memory formation after mild COVID-19. TCRdb redid the calling of the 5' RACE reads with MiXCR, one entry per CDR3 protein. The sample shows more than 150,000 distinct CDR3 sequences, less than 20% of them seen only once. Sequencing was carried out using PBMCs or a T cell subset sorted from them (not recorded which). These receptors came from a man younger than 30 who had mild COVID-19 (a few samples of this study predate the infection). Cell type and time point are not known.

The chain carries TRBV27 and TRBJ2-7; D is undetermined. Germline V gene sequence: CDR1 MNHEY, CDR2 SMNVEV (reference sequence). The CDR3 loop spans 13 amino acids. The ends were cut back, 6 bases at V and 1 base at J, with 10 bases in the middle. The CDR3 sequence: CASRMTDSYEQYF. The CDR3 coding sequence is TGTGCCAGCAGGATGACCGATTCCTACGAGCAGTACTTC.

This chain uses TRBV5-1 with TRBJ1-4; D is ambiguous. With 1 base removed from V and 5 bases from J, the gap between germline ends came to 9 bases. The CDR3 extends over 14 amino acids. Germline values: CDR1 SGHRS, CDR2 YFSETQ. The CDR3 nucleotides read TGCGCCAGCAGCTTGTCCACGGCAAATGAAAAACTGTTTTTT. Its protein is CASSLSTANEKLFF. Together with reference TRBV5-1 and TRBJ1-4, the CDR3 gives the full variable domain: KAGVTQTPRYLIKTRGQQVTLSCSPISGHRSVSWYQQTPGQGLQFLFEYFSETQRNKGNFPGRFSGRQFSNSRSEMNVSTLELGDSALYLCASSLSTANEKLFFGSGTQLSVL.

This clonotype appeared a few times. This chain connects TRBV5-1 to TRBJ1-1; D unclear. The germline V gene encodes CDR1 SGHRS and CDR2 YFSETQ. The CDR3 is 17 amino acids. V lost 0 bases and J 2 bases, leaving 17 bases between the germline ends. The CDR3 sequence: CASSLVGSRSGNTEAFF. As DNA, the CDR3 is TGCGCCAGCAGCTTGGTAGGATCCCGGTCCGGTAACACTGAAGCTTTCTTT.

This chain uses TRBV20-1 with TRBJ1-2; tentative D call: TRBD1 (6 bases). Trimming removed 0 bases at V and 12 bases at J, with 20 bases between. The CDR3 has 14 amino acids. Germline V gene data show CDR1 as DFQATT and CDR2 as SNEGSKA (reference sequence). The CDR3 here is CSARDGVRGQSDTF. The CDR3 DNA reads TGCAGTGCTAGAGATGGTGTCCGAGGACAGTCTGACACCTTC.

J is TRBJ1-6 and V is TRBV20-1; no clear D. Germline V gene data show CDR1 as DFQATT and CDR2 as SNEGSKA (reference sequence). Trimming took 3 bases from V and 1 from J, leaving 16 bases between them. This CDR3 is built from 17 residues. CDR3 sequence reads: CSAREDQLRSYNSPLHF. The CDR3 coding sequence is TGCAGTGCTAGGGAGGACCAGTTAAGGTCCTATAATTCACCCCTCCACTTT.

The sample holds a few counts of this clonotype. CDR3 nucleotide sequence: TGCGCCAGCAGCTTGGCGGGACTAGCGGGGGGCTTCACAGATACGCAGTATTTT. Its translation is CASSLAGLAGGFTDTQYF. The rearrangement uses TRBV5-1 and TRBJ2-3; 15 nucleotides align to TRBD2. Trimming took 0 bases from V and 2 from J; bases not matched to a gene: 4. This CDR3 is 18 amino acids long. Germline loops: CDR1 SGHRS, CDR2 YFSETQ.

This clonotype was seen ten or more times. The CDR3, as DNA: TGTGCCAGCAGCGAAGGACAGAGAAACACCATATATTTT. It translates to CASSEGQRNTIYF. V gene TRBV12-3 or TRBV12-4 combines with J gene TRBJ1-3; tentative D call: TRBD1 (6 bases). The CDR3 consists of 13 residues. V was clipped by 6 bases and J by 5 bases, with 11 bases between them.

This clonotype was seen ten or more times. The J gene is TRBJ1-6, the V gene TRBV5-1; D is undetermined. This CDR3 comprises 17 residues. The V end lost 4 bases, the J end lost 7 bases, and 21 bases lay between the germline ends. The germline V gene has CDR1 SGHRS and CDR2 YFSETQ. The CDR3 DNA is TGCGCCAGCAGCCTGACGGCGGTAAGAGGATCAAATTCACCCCTCCACTTT. The encoded protein is CASSLTAVRGSNSPLHF.

A few counts support this clonotype. This chain uses TRBV20-1 with TRBJ2-3; the D gene is possibly TRBD1 (6 bases). V lost 4 bases and J lost 2, with 16 bases in between. Germline V lookup: CDR1 DFQATT, CDR2 SNEGSKA (reference sequence). The CDR3 has 15 amino acids. CDR3 nucleotide sequence: TGCAGTGCTATCCTCCGGACAGTCAACACAGATACGCAGTATTTT. Its translation: CSAILRTVNTDTQYF.

J is TRBJ2-1 and V is TRBV10-3; D is uncertain. CDR3 size: 11 residues. CDR1 ENHRY and CDR2 SYGVKD come from the germline V gene. V was pared by 2 bases and J by 10 bases, with 6 bases between. CDR3 nucleotides: TGTGCCATCAGTGAGGTAGGGGAGCAGTTCTTC. Encoded protein: CAISEVGEQFF.

This clonotype turned up a few times. V usage is TRBV6-5 and J usage is TRBJ1-1; D is undetermined. V gave up 2 bases and J gave up 7 bases, with 11 bases separating them. Germline V gives CDR1 MNHEY, CDR2 SVGAGI. The CDR3 runs 13 residues. The CDR3: CASSYDWSREAFF. The CDR3 bases are TGTGCCAGCAGTTACGACTGGTCTCGTGAAGCTTTCTTT.

V usage is TRBV4-1 and J usage is TRBJ1-1; D perhaps matches TRBD1 (5 bases). Germline values: CDR1 MGHRA, CDR2 YSYEKL. This CDR3 has 15 residues. V lost 6 bases and J lost 3, with 17 bases in between. Here the CDR3 reads CASSRTPRGDTEAFF. In DNA, the CDR3 is TGCGCCAGCAGTCGGACACCCCGTGGGGACACTGAAGCTTTCTTT.

The V gene is TRBV10-1, the J gene TRBJ2-2; possibly TRBD1 for D (6 bases). There are 16 residues in the CDR3. Germline CDR1 WNHNN, CDR2 SYGVQD (reference sequence). Trimming cost V 6 bases and J 0 bases, with 14 bases left between them. For the CDR3, the DNA is TGCGCCAGCAGCGGAACCGGGACATCGAACACCGGGGAGCTGTTTTTT. The encoded protein is CASSGTGTSNTGELFF.

V usage is TRBV7-8 and J usage is TRBJ2-7; no clear D gene. Germline values: CDR1 SGHVS, CDR2 FQNEAQ. There are 15 residues in the CDR3. The CDR3 DNA is TGTGCCAGCAGCTTAGTCCTGGGTCCCTCCTACGAACAGTACGTC. Translating gives CASSLVLGPSYEQYV.

As DNA, the CDR3 is TGTGCCAGCAGCTTGTCGGCAGGGGAGGAGACCCAGTACTTC. This translates into CASSLSAGEETQYF. This sequence joins TRBV5-4 and TRBJ2-5; tentative D call: TRBD1 (6 bases). The CDR3 is 14 residues long. CDR1 is SGHNT, CDR2 YYREEE, per germline (reference sequence). Trimming removed 1 base at V and 5 bases at J, with 12 bases between. Filled out from reference TRBV5-4 and TRBJ2-5, the complete variable domain reads ETGVTQSPTHLIKTRGQQVTLRCSSQSGHNTVSWYQQALGQGPQFIFQYYREEENGRGNFPPRFSGLQFPNYSSELNVNALELDDSALYLCASSLSAGEETQYFGPGTRLLVL.

The rearrangement links TRBV24-1 to TRBJ1-5; D is uncertain. Germline CDR1 is KGHDR and CDR2 is SFDVKD. Trimming took off 5 bases at V and 0 bases at J, with 4 bases between the two ends. The CDR3 is 13 amino acids. The DNA for the CDR3 is TGTGCCACCAGTGCCCGTAGCAATCAGCCCCAGCATTTT. Encoded protein: CATSARSNQPQHF.

The rearrangement joins TRBV20-1 to TRBJ1-2; no firm D call. Trimming left V 6 bases short and J 4 bases short, with 12 bases between. This CDR3 spans 12 amino acids. Germline V CDR1 and CDR2: DFQATT, SNEGSKA (reference sequence). Here the CDR3 DNA reads TGCAGTGCCGCAGGAACTTCCTATGGCTACACCTTC. This codes for CSAAGTSYGYTF.

This clonotype was picked up many times. This chain connects TRBV4-1 to TRBJ1-1; D is unresolved. This CDR3 comprises 11 residues. The V gene lost 4 bases and the J gene lost 6 bases, with 6 bases spanning the gap. Germline V lookup: CDR1 MGHRA, CDR2 YSYEKL. The CDR3 region is CASSLGAEAFF. The CDR3 DNA follows: TGCGCCAGCAGCCTCGGGGCTGAAGCTTTCTTT.

The chain couples TRBV7-9 to TRBJ1-4; the D is unclear. The germline V gene encodes CDR1 SEHNR and CDR2 FQNEAQ (reference sequence). The CDR3 is 14 amino acids. With 4 bases removed from V and 5 bases from J, the gap between germline ends came to 11 bases. CDR3 residues: CASSSITANEKLFF. The DNA of the CDR3 is TGTGCCAGCAGCTCCATAACGGCAAATGAAAAACTGTTTTTT.

This clonotype was detected a few times. CDR3 sequence (DNA): TGTGCCAGCAGCTTAGCGCATCCAGGGGGCTTGGCCTATGGCTACACCTTC. As protein: CASSLAHPGGLAYGYTF. The chain carries TRBV7-2 and TRBJ1-2; 8 nucleotides line up with TRBD1. CDR3 length: 17 amino acids. Trimming cost V 0 bases and J 4 bases; bases outside gene matches: 10. Germline CDR1 reads SGHTA; CDR2 reads FQGNSA.

This clonotype was observed a few times. The rearrangement uses TRBV7-8 and TRBJ2-5; 9 nucleotides align to TRBD2. J was trimmed by 5 bases and V by 5 bases; bases with no gene match: 6. The length of the CDR3 is 14 residues. Per the germline V gene, CDR1 is SGHVS and CDR2 is FQNEAQ. The CDR3 DNA reads TGTGCCAGCAGCAAGGCGGGGGGGCTGGAGACCCAGTACTTC. Amino acids: CASSKAGGLETQYF. The variable domain in full, completed from reference TRBV7-8 and TRBJ2-5, reads GAGVSQSPRYKVAKRGQDVALRCDPISGHVSLFWYQQALGQGPEFLTYFQNEAQLDKSGLPSDRFFAERPEGSVSTLKIQRTQQEDSAVYLCASSKAGGLETQYFGPGTRLLVL.

This clonotype was counted a few times. The V call is TRBV14, the J call TRBJ2-7, with 9 bases identical to TRBD2. Unmatched junction bases numbered 4, after V lost 0 bases and J lost 4 bases. This CDR3 spans 15 amino acids. Germline V CDR1 and CDR2: SGHDN, FVKESK. CDR3 DNA: TGTGCCAGCAGCCAAGATCTAGCGGGGATTTACGAGCAGTACTTC. It is translated as CASSQDLAGIYEQYF.

The V gene is TRBV6-2 or TRBV6-3, the J gene TRBJ1-2; D gene uncertain. The germline V gene encodes CDR1 MNHEY and CDR2 SVGEGT. Trimming left V 4 bases short and J 5 bases short, with 8 bases between. This CDR3 is 12 amino acids long. CDR3 protein: CASSLRIYGYTF. In DNA form, the CDR3 reads TGTGCCAGCAGTTTAAGGATATATGGCTACACCTTC.

This clonotype was observed a handful of times. The V gene is TRBV3-2, the J gene TRBJ1-1. TRBV3-2 is designated a pseudogene. This CDR3 comprises 14 residues. The CDR3 protein is CASSPSAVNTEAFF. The CDR3 DNA follows: TGTGCCAGCAGCCCGTCTGCGGTAAACACTGAAGCTTTCTTT.

This clonotype was found a few times. The chain joins TRBV12-5 to TRBJ2-3; D remains ambiguous. The germline V gene encodes CDR1 LGHNT and CDR2 FRNRAP. V dropped 2 bases and J dropped 6 bases, with 9 bases sitting between them. The length of the CDR3 is 13 residues. CDR3 coding DNA: TGTGCTAGTGGTTTGACGGGTTGGGATACGCAGTATTTT. Its translation: CASGLTGWDTQYF.